The T cell receptor (beta chain) described here comes from a study of blood T cells in healthy people across ages. Then a second PCR, running about 6 to 12 cycles, was carried out with a sample-barcoded 5' primer and a J-beta primer mix. Using its own MiXCR run on the 5' RACE reads, TCRdb lists one record per CDR3 protein. Of roughly 570,000 distinct CDR3 sequences listed, about 25% are singletons. Study conclusions and caveats: It was the long-lived donors that had more naive CD4+ cells and higher diversity than aged donors.

A remark on this clonotype: Antigen unknown.

With 7 bases clipped from V and 0 bases from J, the junction kept 7 bases outside the gene matches. CDR1 is KGHDR and CDR2 is SFDVKD in the germline V gene. CDR3 length equals 15 residues. The chain joins TRBV24-1 to TRBJ1-1; 7 bases agree with TRBD1. The sample comprised blood. The sequence derives from a woman in her seventies in good health. As DNA, the CDR3 is TGTGCCACCAGCTGGGACAGCCTTATGAACACTGAAGCTTTCTTT. Protein: CATSWDSLMNTEAFF.